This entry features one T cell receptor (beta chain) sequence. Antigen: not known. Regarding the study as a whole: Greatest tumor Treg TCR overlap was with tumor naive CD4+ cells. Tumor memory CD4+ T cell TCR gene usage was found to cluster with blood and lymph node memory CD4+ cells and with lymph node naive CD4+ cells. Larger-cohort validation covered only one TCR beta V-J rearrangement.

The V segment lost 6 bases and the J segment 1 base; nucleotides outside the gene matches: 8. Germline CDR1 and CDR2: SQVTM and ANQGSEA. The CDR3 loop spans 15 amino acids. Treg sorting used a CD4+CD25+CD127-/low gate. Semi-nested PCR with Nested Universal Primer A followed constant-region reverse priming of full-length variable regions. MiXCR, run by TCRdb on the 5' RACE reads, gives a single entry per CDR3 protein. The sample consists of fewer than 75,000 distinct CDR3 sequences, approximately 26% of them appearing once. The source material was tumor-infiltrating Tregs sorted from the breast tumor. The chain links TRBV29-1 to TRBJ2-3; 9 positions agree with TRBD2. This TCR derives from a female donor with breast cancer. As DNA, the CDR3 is TGCAGCGTCCGCGCGGGACTAGCTGGCACAGATACGCAGTATTTT. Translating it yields CSVRAGLAGTDTQYF.